This TCR beta chain was recorded in a study of stem cell transplantation in POMP-related autoinflammatory disease. Regarding the study as a whole: In PRAID patients, the number of distinct TRB V-J gene pairings was restricted.

The method was immunoSEQ multiplex PCR; TCRdb's version includes in-frame clones alone and lacks a portion of them. The data hold approximately 23,000 clones, with 82% observed a single time. Worth noting for this clone: Its antigen remains unidentified.

Sequenced here: CD4+ T cells from PBMCs, sampled before stem cell transplantation. This TCR came from a human donor with POMP-related autoinflammation and immune dysregulation (PRAID).

The CDR3 DNA sequence: TGTGCCAGCAGCTTGGAATCGGGGACAGACTCCTACAATGAGCAGTTCTTC. Protein: CASSLESGTDSYNEQFF. V usage is TRBV5-6 and J usage is TRBJ2-1; TRBD1 matches 7 bases. V was pared by 0 bases and J by 0 bases, with 6 bases of the junction left unmatched. This CDR3 has 17 residues. The germline V gene encodes CDR1 SGHDT and CDR2 YYEEEE.